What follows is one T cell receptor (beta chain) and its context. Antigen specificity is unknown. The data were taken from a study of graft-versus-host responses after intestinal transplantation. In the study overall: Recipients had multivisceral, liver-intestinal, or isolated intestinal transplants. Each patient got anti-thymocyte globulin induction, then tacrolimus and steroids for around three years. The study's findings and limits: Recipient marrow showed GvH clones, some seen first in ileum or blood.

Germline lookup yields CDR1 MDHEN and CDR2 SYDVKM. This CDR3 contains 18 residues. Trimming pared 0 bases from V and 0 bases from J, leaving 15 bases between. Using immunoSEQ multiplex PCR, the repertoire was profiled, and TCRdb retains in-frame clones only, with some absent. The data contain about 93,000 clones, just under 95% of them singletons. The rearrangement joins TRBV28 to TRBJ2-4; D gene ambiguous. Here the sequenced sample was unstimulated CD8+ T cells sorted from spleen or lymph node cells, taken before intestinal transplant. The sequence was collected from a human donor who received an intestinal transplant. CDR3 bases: TGTGCCAGCAGTTTATGGCCCCGGCAGGCATCAGCCAAAAACATTCAGTACTTC. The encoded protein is CASSLWPRQASAKNIQYF.